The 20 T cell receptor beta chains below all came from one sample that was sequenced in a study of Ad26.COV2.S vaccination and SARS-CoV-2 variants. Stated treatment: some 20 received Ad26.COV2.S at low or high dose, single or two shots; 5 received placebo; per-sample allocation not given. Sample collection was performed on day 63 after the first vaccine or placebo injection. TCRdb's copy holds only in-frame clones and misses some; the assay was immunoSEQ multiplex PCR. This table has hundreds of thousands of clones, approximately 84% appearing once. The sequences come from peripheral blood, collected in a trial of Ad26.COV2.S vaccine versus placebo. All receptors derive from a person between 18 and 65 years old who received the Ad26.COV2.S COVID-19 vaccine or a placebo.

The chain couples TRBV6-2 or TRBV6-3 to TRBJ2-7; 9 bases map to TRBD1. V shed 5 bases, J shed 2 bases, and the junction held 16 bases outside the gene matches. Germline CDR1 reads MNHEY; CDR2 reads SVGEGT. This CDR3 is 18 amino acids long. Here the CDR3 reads CASSTRGLGTGKTYEQYF. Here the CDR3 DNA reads TGTGCCAGCAGTACGCGGGGCCTCGGGACAGGGAAGACCTACGAGCAGTACTTC.

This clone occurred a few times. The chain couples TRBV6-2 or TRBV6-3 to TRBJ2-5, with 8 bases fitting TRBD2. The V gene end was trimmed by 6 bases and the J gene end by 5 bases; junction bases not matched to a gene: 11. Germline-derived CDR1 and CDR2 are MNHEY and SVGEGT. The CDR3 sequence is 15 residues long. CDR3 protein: CASSPGGTRVETQYF. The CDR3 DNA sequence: TGTGCCAGCAGCCCCGGGGGGACTAGAGTGGAGACCCAGTACTTC.

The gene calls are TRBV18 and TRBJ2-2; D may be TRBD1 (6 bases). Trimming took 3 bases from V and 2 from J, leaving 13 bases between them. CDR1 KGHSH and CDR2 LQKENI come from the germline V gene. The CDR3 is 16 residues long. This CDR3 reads CASSPTTGFNTGELFF. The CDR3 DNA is TGTGCCAGCTCACCGACAACAGGGTTTAACACCGGGGAGCTGTTTTTT. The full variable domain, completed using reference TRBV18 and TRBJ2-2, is NAGVMQNPRHLVRRRGQEARLRCSPMKGHSHVYWYRQLPEEGLKFMVYLQKENIIDESGMPKERFSAEFPKEGPSILRIQQVVRGDSAAYFCASSPTTGFNTGELFFGEGSRLTVL.

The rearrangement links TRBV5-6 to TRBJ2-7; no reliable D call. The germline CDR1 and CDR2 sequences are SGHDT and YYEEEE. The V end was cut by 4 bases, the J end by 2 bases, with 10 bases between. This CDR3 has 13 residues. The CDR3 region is CASSGVFPYEQYF. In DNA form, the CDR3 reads TGTGCCAGCAGCGGGGTTTTCCCCTACGAGCAGTACTTC.

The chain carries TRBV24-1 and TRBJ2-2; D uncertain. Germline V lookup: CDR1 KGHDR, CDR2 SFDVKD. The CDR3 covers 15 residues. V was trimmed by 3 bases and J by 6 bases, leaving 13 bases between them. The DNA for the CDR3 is TGTGCCACCAGTGATCCCTCTACCACCCCCGGGGAGCTGTTTTTT. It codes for CATSDPSTTPGELFF.

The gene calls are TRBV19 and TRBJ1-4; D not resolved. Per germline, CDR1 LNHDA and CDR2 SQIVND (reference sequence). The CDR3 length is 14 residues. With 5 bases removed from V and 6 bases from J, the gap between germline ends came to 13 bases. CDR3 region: CASSALQRDEKLFF. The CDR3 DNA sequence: TGTGCCAGTAGTGCCCTTCAACGGGATGAAAAACTGTTTTTT.

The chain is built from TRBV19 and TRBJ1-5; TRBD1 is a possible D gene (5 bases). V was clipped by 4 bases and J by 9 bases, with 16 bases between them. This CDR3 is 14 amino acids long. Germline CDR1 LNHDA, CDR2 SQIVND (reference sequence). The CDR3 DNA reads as TGTGCCAGTAGTAGGCAGGGCCTGGGGGGGCCCCAGCATTTT. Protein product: CASSRQGLGGPQHF.

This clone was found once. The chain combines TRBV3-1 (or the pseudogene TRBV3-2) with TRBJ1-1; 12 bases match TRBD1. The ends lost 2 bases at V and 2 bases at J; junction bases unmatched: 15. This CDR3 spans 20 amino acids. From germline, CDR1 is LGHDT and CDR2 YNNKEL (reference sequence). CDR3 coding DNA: TGTGCCAGCAGCCAACCTGGGACAGGGGGCGGCCCTCGCACTAACACTGAAGCTTTCTTT. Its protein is CASSQPGTGGGPRTNTEAFF.

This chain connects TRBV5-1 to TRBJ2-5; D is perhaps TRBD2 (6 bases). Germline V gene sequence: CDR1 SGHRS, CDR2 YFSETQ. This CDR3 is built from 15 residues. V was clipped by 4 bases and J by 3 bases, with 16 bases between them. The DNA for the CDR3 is TGCGCCAGCAGCGGACTTGGGACTTTAGAAGAGACCCAGTACTTC. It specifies CASSGLGTLEETQYF.

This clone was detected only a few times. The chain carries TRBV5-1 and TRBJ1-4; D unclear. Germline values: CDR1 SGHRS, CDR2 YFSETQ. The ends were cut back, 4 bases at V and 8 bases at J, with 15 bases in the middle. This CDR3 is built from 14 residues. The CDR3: CASSQTMEGEKLFF. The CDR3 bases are TGCGCCAGCAGCCAGACCATGGAGGGCGAAAAACTGTTTTTT.

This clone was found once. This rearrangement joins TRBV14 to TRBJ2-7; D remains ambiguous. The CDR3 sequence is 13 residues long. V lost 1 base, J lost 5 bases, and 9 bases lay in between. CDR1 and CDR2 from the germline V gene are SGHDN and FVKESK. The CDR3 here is CASSQGARNEQYF. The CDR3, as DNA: TGTGCCAGCAGCCAAGGGGCCCGCAACGAGCAGTACTTC.

The DNA of the CDR3 is TGTGCCAGCAGTGACCACAGGGGATACAATGAGCAGTTCTTC. Translated, it gives CASSDHRGYNEQFF. V usage is TRBV6-1 and J usage is TRBJ2-1; TRBD1 agrees at 7 bases. The CDR3 runs to 14 residues. CDR1 is MNHNS, CDR2 SASEGT, per germline. The V segment lost 3 bases and the J segment 4 bases; nucleotides outside the gene matches: 3.

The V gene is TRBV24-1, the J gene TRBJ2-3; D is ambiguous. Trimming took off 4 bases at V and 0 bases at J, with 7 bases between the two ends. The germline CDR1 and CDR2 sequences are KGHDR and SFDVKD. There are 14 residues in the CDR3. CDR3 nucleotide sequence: TGTGCCACCAGTGACAGCAAAAGCACAGATACGCAGTATTTT. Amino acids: CATSDSKSTDTQYF.

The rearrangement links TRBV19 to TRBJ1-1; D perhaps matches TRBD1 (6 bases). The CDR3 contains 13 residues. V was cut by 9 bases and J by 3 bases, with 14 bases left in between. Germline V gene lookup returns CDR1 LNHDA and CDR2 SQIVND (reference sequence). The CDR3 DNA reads TGTGCCAGCAAATTGTACAGGGACACTGAAGCTTTCTTT. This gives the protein CASKLYRDTEAFF.

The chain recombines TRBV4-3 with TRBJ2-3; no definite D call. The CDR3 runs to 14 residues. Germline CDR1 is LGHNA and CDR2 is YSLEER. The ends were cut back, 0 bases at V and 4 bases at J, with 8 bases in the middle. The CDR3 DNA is TGCGCCAGCAGCCAAGACGCCGGGTCAGATACGCAGTATTTT. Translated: CASSQDAGSDTQYF.

CDR3 residues: CAWSPQGYNQPQHF. CDR3 bases: TGTGCCTGGAGTCCACAGGGATACAATCAGCCCCAGCATTTT. The genes are TRBV30 and TRBJ1-5, with D possibly being TRBD1 (6 bases). The CDR3 runs 14 residues. Germline CDR1 and CDR2: GTSNPN and SVGIG (reference sequence). V was trimmed by 2 bases and J by 3 bases, leaving 11 bases between them.

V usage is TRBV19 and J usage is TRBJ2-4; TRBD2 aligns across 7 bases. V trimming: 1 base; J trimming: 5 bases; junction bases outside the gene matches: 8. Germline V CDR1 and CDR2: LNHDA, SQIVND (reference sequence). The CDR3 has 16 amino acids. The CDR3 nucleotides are TGTGCCAGTAGTATAGGGGGAGGGGAACTACAAAACATTCAGTACTTC. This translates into CASSIGGGELQNIQYF.

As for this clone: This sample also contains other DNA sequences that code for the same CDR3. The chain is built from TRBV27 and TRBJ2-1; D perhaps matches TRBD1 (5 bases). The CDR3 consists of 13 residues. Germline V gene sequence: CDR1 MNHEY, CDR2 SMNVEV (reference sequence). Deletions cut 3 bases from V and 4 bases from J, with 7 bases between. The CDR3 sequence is CASSFRGYNEQFF. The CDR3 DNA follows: TGTGCCAGCAGTTTTAGGGGTTACAATGAGCAGTTCTTC.

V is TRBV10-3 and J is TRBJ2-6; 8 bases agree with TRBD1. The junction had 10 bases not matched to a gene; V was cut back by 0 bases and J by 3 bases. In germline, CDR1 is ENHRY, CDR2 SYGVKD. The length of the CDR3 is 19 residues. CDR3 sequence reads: CAISESGGQGAYGANVLTF. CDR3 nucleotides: TGTGCCATCAGTGAGTCAGGTGGCCAGGGGGCTTATGGGGCCAACGTCCTGACTTTC.

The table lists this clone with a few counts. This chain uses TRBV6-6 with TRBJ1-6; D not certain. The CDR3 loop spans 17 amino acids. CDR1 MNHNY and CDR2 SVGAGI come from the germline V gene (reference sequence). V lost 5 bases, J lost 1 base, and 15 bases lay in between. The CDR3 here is CASSPPGGISYNSPLHF. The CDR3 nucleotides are TGTGCCAGCAGTCCCCCTGGCGGGATTTCCTATAATTCACCCCTCCACTTT.